These 19 T cell receptor beta chains came from one sample sequenced in a study of cytomegalovirus exposure and HLA in healthy donors. Vbeta (60) and Jbeta (13) primers were used in the PCR. Method: immunoSEQ multiplex PCR; TCRdb's copy keeps in-frame clones and lacks some. The sample carries fewer than 200,000 clones, 75% to 85% recorded once. The sample comprised PBMCs. These receptors all stem from a woman aged 30 to 39 in good health and CMV-seronegative.

The chain couples TRBV4-3 to TRBJ2-7; possibly TRBD2 for D (6 bases). There are 16 residues in the CDR3. Germline CDR1 LGHNA, CDR2 YSLEER. V gave up 1 base and J gave up 2 bases, with 15 bases separating them. The CDR3 reads CASSQGLMRGTYEQYF. The CDR3 DNA is TGCGCCAGCAGCCAAGGCCTCATGCGGGGAACCTACGAGCAGTACTTC.

This chain links TRBV18 with TRBJ1-5; D gene unclear. Germline V gene data show CDR1 as KGHSH and CDR2 as LQKENI. Trimming left V 2 bases short and J 0 bases short, with 11 bases between. This CDR3 is built from 16 residues. CDR3 sequence: CASSPFVRDSNQPQHF. The DNA for the CDR3 is TGTGCCAGCTCACCATTCGTCCGGGATAGCAATCAGCCCCAGCATTTT. The whole variable domain, filled in from reference TRBV18 and TRBJ1-5, reads NAGVMQNPRHLVRRRGQEARLRCSPMKGHSHVYWYRQLPEEGLKFMVYLQKENIIDESGMPKERFSAEFPKEGPSILRIQQVVRGDSAAYFCASSPFVRDSNQPQHFGDGTRLSIL.

The V and J genes are TRBV18 and TRBJ1-1, with unresolved D. Looked up from germline, CDR1 is KGHSH and CDR2 is LQKENI. With 0 bases removed from V and 3 bases from J, the gap between germline ends came to 8 bases. CDR3 size: 14 residues. DNA of the CDR3: TGTGCCAGCTCACCACCGAACGGGGACACTGAAGCTTTCTTT. This translates into CASSPPNGDTEAFF.

The chain employs TRBV27 and TRBJ2-7, with 7 bases lining up with TRBD1. Germline lookup yields CDR1 MNHEY and CDR2 SMNVEV (reference sequence). The CDR3 has 14 amino acids. V lost 0 bases, J lost 2 bases, and 1 base stayed unmatched. The CDR3 is CASSLSGQTYEQYF. DNA of the CDR3: TGTGCCAGCAGTTTATCGGGACAGACCTACGAGCAGTACTTC.

The chain employs TRBV19 and TRBJ2-6; 8 positions match TRBD2. The germline CDR1 and CDR2 sequences are LNHDA and SQIVND (reference sequence). The length of the CDR3 is 16 residues. The ends lost 5 bases at V and 3 bases at J; junction bases unmatched: 6. The CDR3 sequence: CASSQRGGLGANVLTF. The CDR3, as DNA: TGTGCCAGTAGTCAACGGGGGGGCCTTGGGGCCAACGTCCTGACTTTC.

The chain is built from TRBV27 and TRBJ1-6; D uncertain. V shed 6 bases and J shed 2 bases, with 11 bases lying between them. CDR1 is MNHEY and CDR2 is SMNVEV in the germline V gene (reference sequence). CDR3 size: 15 residues. CDR3 protein: CASRVQSTYNSPLHF. The CDR3 DNA is TGTGCCAGCAGAGTCCAGTCCACCTATAATTCACCCCTCCACTTT.

The gene calls are TRBV2 and TRBJ1-4; D possibly corresponds to TRBD1 (6 bases). The V and J ends lost 8 bases and 8 bases respectively, with 18 bases between them. Germline loops: CDR1 SNHLY, CDR2 FYNNEI. CDR3 length: 14 amino acids. CDR3 bases: TGTGCCAGCCTACAGGGTAAAATCGGAGAAAAACTGTTTTTT. As protein: CASLQGKIGEKLFF.

The CDR3 bases are TGTGCCATCGGGCGGGAACGGCCCTCTGGAAACACCATATATTTT. Its translation: CAIGRERPSGNTIYF. V is TRBV10-3 and J is TRBJ1-3, with no clear D. Trimming left V 8 bases short and J 0 bases short, with 14 bases between. In germline, CDR1 is ENHRY, CDR2 SYGVKD. CDR3 length: 15 residues.

The chain employs TRBV5-1 and TRBJ1-3; 10 nucleotides agree with TRBD1. CDR3 length: 16 residues. With 4 bases clipped from V and 4 bases from J, the junction kept 8 bases outside the gene matches. CDR1 SGHRS and CDR2 YFSETQ come from the germline V gene. For the CDR3, the DNA is TGCGCCAGCAGCCAAACCCCGGGACAGGGGGGAAACACCATATATTTT. The encoded protein is CASSQTPGQGGNTIYF. Together with reference TRBV5-1 and TRBJ1-3, the CDR3 gives the full variable domain: KAGVTQTPRYLIKTRGQQVTLSCSPISGHRSVSWYQQTPGQGLQFLFEYFSETQRNKGNFPGRFSGRQFSNSRSEMNVSTLELGDSALYLCASSQTPGQGGNTIYFGEGSWLTVV.

In this sample, this clone turned up a few times. V is TRBV5-4 and J is TRBJ1-1, with D uncertain. The CDR3 totals 14 residues. The germline V and J ends were trimmed by 0 bases and 2 bases, with 8 bases remaining between them. Looked up from germline, CDR1 is SGHNT and CDR2 is YYREEE (reference sequence). CDR3 nucleotide sequence: TGTGCCAGCAGCTTGGCCTCAGAAAACACTGAAGCTTTCTTT. It translates to CASSLASENTEAFF.

This clone has only one observation. This chain connects TRBV29-1 to TRBJ1-1, with D possibly TRBD1 on 5 matching bases. V lost 3 bases and J lost 0, with 11 bases in between. Germline V gene lookup returns CDR1 SQVTM and CDR2 ANQGSEA. The CDR3 is 14 amino acids. CDR3 DNA sequence: TGCAGCGTTGAGGTCGGGGGGGTGAACACTGAAGCTTTCTTT. Amino acid sequence: CSVEVGGVNTEAFF.

The chain combines TRBV30 with TRBJ2-5; 9 nucleotides align to TRBD1. The J call may be incorrect, as the DNA end agrees better with TRBJ2-7. This CDR3 region has 16 residues. CDR1 is GTSNPN, CDR2 SVGIG, per germline (reference sequence). The CDR3 nucleotides read TGTGCCTGGAGTTCGCCACCGGGACAGGGCTCCTACGAGCAGTACTTC. The encoded protein is CAWSSPPGQGSYEQYF.

The chain is built from TRBV7-2 and TRBJ2-2, with TRBD1 matching over 7 bases. V shed 5 bases, J shed 4 bases, and the junction held 7 bases outside the gene matches. CDR1 and CDR2 (germline): SGHTA, FQGNSA. The CDR3 has 15 residues. The CDR3 sequence: CASSTEGQPTGELFF. DNA of the CDR3: TGTGCCAGCAGCACTGAGGGACAGCCCACCGGGGAGCTGTTTTTT.

V is TRBV7-2 and J is TRBJ1-2, with TRBD1 identical over 8 bases. V lost 6 bases and J lost 2; bases outside the gene matches: 14. This CDR3 contains 17 residues. In germline, CDR1 is SGHTA, CDR2 FQGNSA. The CDR3 coding sequence is TGTGCCAGCAGTCCCGAGGTGACAGGGGTTGGCAACTATGGCTACACCTTC. Translation gives CASSPEVTGVGNYGYTF.

This sequence joins TRBV15 and TRBJ1-2, with D possibly TRBD1 on 5 matching bases. With 0 bases removed from V and 3 bases from J, the gap between germline ends came to 11 bases. There are 15 residues in the CDR3. Germline V gene sequence: CDR1 LNHNV, CDR2 YYDKDF (reference sequence). The CDR3 coding sequence is TGTGCCACCAGCAGAGAAGGTCTAGGGGACTATGGCTACACCTTC. Translating gives CATSREGLGDYGYTF.

The V call is TRBV11-2, the J call TRBJ2-3, with 9 positions matching TRBD1. CDR1 and CDR2 (germline): SGHAT, FQNNGV. V lost 5 bases, J lost 2 bases, and 14 bases stayed unmatched. CDR3 length: 18 residues. CDR3: CASSPGGPGTGITDTQYF. The CDR3 DNA is TGTGCCAGCAGCCCTGGGGGACCCGGGACAGGGATCACAGATACGCAGTATTTT.

The chain is built from TRBV5-1 and TRBJ2-3, with 9 bases that match TRBD2. The germline gives CDR1 SGHRS, CDR2 YFSETQ. With 7 bases clipped from V and 6 bases from J, the junction kept 6 bases outside the gene matches. This CDR3 is 13 amino acids long. CDR3 loop: CASRRGGGDTQYF. The DNA of the CDR3 is TGCGCCAGCCGGCGGGGGGGCGGTGATACGCAGTATTTT.

A note on this clone: One end of the junction fails to match germline, which may point to a read error. The rearrangement joins TRBV7-9 to TRBJ2-7; TRBD2 is a possible D gene (6 bases). Germline V gene sequence: CDR1 SEHNR, CDR2 FQNEAQ (reference sequence). This CDR3 contains 13 residues. CDR3 coding DNA: TGTTCCAGCCAGTCGGGGGATTCCTACGAGCAGTACTTC. Translating it yields CSSQSGDSYEQYF.

DNA for the CDR3: TGTGCCAGCAGCTCCCAGGCCTACACTGAAGCTTTCTTT. It yields the protein CASSSQAYTEAFF. V gene TRBV14 combines with J gene TRBJ1-1, with no clear D. Per germline, CDR1 SGHDN and CDR2 FVKESK. The CDR3 has 13 amino acids. Trimming removed 5 bases at V and 3 bases at J, with 10 bases between. Supplemented by reference TRBV14 and TRBJ1-1, the full variable domain reads EAGVTQFPSHSVIEKGQTVTLRCDPISGHDNLYWYRRVMGKEIKFLLHFVKESKQDESGMPNNRFLAERTGGTYSTLKVQPAELEDSGVYFCASSSQAYTEAFFGQGTRLTVV.